Listed below are T cell receptor beta chains from one sample, sequenced in a study of cytomegalovirus exposure and HLA in healthy donors. The data were produced by immunoSEQ multiplex PCR, yet TCRdb's version contains in-frame clones alone and is incomplete. The sample lists about 94,000 clones, roughly 78% seen once, with just over 0.75% in the top ten. Sequencing was performed on PBMCs. The receptors stem from a woman between 55 and 75 years old in good health and CMV-seronegative. The CDR3 runs from the conserved cysteine through the conserved F or W. The size entry is marked missing in some rows and otherwise reads once, few, many or a size class.

clone size,V gene,J gene,CDR3 protein
.,TRBV5-6,TRBJ2-1,CASSWDRLVHNEQFF
.,TRBV5-5,TRBJ1-4,CASSSQGGTTNEKLFF
.,TRBV30,TRBJ1-5,CAWSVSGTGFQPQHF
.,TRBV19,TRBJ1-5,CASSAGQDGQPQHF
.,TRBV10-3,TRBJ2-7,CAISDGVSYEQYF
.,TRBV30,TRBJ1-1,CACTRGENTEAFF
.,TRBV7-2,TRBJ2-1,CASSMAGPSYNEQFF
once,TRBV7-9,TRBJ2-5,CASSSTDRGNQETQYF
.,TRBV5-6,TRBJ1-1,CASSLARQDTEAFF
.,TRBV5-4,TRBJ2-2,CASSSLGTSGAEDTGELFF
.,TRBV7-2,TRBJ1-6,CASSSPGHTENSPLHF
few,TRBV5-1,TRBJ1-6,CASRPGLNSPLHF
.,TRBV4-3,TRBJ2-3,CASSLQRTGDTDTQYF
.,TRBV6-5,TRBJ2-7,CASTPGQDYYEQYF
.,TRBV29-1,TRBJ2-7,CSARLVGTYEQYF
.,TRBV28,TRBJ1-1,CASSPGRNTEAFF
.,TRBV27,TRBJ2-7,CASLGQNGEQYF
.,TRBV5-4,TRBJ2-7,CASSPPPGSGGSYEQYF
.,TRBV28,TRBJ2-2,CASTENTGELFF
.,TRBV5-6,TRBJ1-4,CASSLAGGREKLFF
.,TRBV7-9,TRBJ1-2,CASSFRGPGANYGYTF
once,TRBV28,TRBJ2-5,CASSLRETQYF
.,TRBV2,TRBJ1-2,CASSEEFSGYTF
.,TRBV10-3,TRBJ1-5,CAISLTGTGGNQPQHF
few,TRBV6-6,TRBJ2-1,CASRKQGANEQFF
.,TRBV19,TRBJ1-5,CASSAVAPRPQHF
.,TRBV1,TRBJ1-5,CTSLNRYQPQHF
few,TRBV5-5,TRBJ1-5,CASSLEGTSNQPQHF
.,TRBV6-1,TRBJ2-3,CASSEGSGGSTPDTQYF
.,TRBV30,TRBJ2-3,CAWSVTGVQDTQYF